This TCR beta chain appears in the sequencing data of a study of regulatory T cells in long-lasting Graves disease. Library construction for TCR beta used iRepertoire HTBI primers and Arm-PCR of CDR3 regions. TCRdb re-derived calls from the multiplex PCR reads in MiXCR, one entry per CDR3 protein. The sample has roughly 430,000 distinct CDR3 sequences, around 15% seen once. Time point given: newly diagnosed GD, antithyroid drugs for less than 3 months. After RNA was extracted from PBMCs, the TCR library was made from it. The sample was also reused in another study, on T cells in Graves' hyperthyroidism and ophthalmopathy.

The specimen comprised peripheral blood mononuclear cells (PBMCs), sampled at new diagnosis, from a patient treated with antithyroid drugs. The TCR was taken from a woman aged 30 to 39 with Graves disease.

The CDR3 reads CASSMHRGLNQPQHF. In DNA form, the CDR3 reads TGTGCCAGCAGCATGCACAGGGGGCTCAATCAGCCCCAGCATTTT. This chain connects TRBV5-6 to TRBJ1-5, with 9 bases aligning to TRBD1. Losses at the gene ends were 4 bases for V and 3 bases for J; bases not matched to a gene: 5. This CDR3 has 15 amino acids. Looked up from germline, CDR1 is SGHDT and CDR2 is YYEEEE. The whole variable domain, remainder taken from reference TRBV5-6 and TRBJ1-5, is DAGVTQSPTHLIKTRGQQVTLRCSPKSGHDTVSWYQQALGQGPQFIFQYYEEEERQRGNFPDRFSGHQFPNYSSELNVNALLLGDSALYLCASSMHRGLNQPQHFGDGTRLSIL.